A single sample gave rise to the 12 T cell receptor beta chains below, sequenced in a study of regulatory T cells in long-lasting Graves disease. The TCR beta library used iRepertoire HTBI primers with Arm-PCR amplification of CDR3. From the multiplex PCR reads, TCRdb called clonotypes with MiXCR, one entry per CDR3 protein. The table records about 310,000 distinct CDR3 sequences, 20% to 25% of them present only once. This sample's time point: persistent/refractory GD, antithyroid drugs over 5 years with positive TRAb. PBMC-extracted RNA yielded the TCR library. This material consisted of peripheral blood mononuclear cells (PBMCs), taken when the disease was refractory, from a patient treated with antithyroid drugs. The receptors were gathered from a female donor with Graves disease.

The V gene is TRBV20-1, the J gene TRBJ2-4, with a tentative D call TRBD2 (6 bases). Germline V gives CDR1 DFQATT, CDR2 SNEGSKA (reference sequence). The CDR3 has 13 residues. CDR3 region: CSQAGRAKNIQYF. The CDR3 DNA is TGCAGCCAGGCAGGGAGGGCCAAAAACATTCAGTACTTC.

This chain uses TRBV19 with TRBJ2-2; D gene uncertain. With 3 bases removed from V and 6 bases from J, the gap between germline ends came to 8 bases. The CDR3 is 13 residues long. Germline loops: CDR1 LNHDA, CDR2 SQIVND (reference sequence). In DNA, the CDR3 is TGTGCCAGTAGTATCCCTCAACCCGGGGAGCTGTTTTTT. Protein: CASSIPQPGELFF.

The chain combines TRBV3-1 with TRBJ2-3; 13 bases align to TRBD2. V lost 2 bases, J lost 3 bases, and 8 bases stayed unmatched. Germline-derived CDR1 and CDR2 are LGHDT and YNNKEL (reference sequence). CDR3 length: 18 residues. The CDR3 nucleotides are TGTGCCAGCAGCCAAATCGCCGGGACTAGCGGGATTACAGATACGCAGTATTTT. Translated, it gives CASSQIAGTSGITDTQYF.

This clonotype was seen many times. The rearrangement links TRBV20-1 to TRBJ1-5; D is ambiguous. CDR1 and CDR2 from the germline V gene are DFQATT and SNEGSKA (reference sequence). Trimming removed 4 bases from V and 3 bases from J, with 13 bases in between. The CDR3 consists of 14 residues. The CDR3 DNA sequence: TGCAGTGCTACCCCGGGCGGAACCAATCAGCCCCAGCATTTT. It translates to CSATPGGTNQPQHF.

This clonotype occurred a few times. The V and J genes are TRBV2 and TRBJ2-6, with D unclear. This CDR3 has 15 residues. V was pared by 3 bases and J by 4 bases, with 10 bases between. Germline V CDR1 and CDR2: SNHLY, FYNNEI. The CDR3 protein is CASSDLLPGANVLTF. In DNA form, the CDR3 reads TGTGCCAGCAGTGACCTGTTGCCCGGGGCCAACGTCCTGACTTTC.

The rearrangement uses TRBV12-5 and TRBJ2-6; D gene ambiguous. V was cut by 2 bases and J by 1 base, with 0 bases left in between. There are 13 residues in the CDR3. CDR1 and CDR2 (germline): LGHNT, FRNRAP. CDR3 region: CASGLSGANVLTF. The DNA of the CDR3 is TGTGCTAGTGGTTTGTCTGGGGCCAACGTCCTGACTTTC.

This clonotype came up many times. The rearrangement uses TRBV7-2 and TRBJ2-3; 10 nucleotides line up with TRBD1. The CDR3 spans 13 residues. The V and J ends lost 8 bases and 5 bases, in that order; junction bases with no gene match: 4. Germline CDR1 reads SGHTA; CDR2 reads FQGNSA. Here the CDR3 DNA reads TGTGCCAGCTCGGGACAGGGGATAGATACGCAGTATTTT. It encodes CASSGQGIDTQYF.

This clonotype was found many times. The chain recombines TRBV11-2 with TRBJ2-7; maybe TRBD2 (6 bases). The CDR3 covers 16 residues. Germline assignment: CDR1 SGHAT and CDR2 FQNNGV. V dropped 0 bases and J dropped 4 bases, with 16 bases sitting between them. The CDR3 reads CASSLEAKVAAYEQYF. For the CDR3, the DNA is TGTGCCAGCAGCTTAGAGGCCAAGGTAGCGGCTTACGAGCAGTACTTC.

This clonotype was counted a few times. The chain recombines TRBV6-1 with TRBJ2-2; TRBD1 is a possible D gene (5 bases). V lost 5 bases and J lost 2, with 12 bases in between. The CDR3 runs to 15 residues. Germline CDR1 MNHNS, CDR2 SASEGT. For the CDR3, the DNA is TGTGCCAGCAGTAGACAGTCTGCAAACACCGGGGAGCTGTTTTTT. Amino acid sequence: CASSRQSANTGELFF.

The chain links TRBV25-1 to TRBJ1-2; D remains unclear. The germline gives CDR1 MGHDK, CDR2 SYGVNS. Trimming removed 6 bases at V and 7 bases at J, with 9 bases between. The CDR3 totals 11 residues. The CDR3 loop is CASSGGVGYTF. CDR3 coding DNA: TGTGCCAGCAGCGGCGGGGTTGGCTACACCTTC.

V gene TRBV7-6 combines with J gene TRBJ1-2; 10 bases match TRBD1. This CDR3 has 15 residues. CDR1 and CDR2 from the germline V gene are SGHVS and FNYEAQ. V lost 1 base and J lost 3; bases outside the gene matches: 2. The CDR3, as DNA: TGTGCCAGCAGCTTAGATGGGACAGGGGACTATGGCTACACCTTC. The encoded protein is CASSLDGTGDYGYTF.

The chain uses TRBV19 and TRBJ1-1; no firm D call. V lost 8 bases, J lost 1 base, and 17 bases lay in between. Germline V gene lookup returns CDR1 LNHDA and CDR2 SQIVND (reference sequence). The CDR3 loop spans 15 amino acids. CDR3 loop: CASSADQYQNTEAFF. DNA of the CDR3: TGTGCCAGTTCAGCAGACCAGTACCAGAACACTGAAGCTTTCTTT.